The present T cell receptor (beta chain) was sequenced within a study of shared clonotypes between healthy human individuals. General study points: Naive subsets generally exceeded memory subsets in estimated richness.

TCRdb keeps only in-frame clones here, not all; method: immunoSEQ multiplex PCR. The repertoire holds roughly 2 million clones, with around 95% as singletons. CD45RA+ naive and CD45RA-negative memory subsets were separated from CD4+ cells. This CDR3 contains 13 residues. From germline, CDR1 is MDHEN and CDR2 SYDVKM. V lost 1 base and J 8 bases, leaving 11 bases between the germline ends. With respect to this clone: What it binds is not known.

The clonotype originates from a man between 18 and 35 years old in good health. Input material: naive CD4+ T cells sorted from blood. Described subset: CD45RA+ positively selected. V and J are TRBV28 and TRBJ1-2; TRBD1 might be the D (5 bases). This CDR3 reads CASSLFPGRGYTF. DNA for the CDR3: TGTGCCAGCAGTTTATTTCCGGGACGGGGCTACACCTTC.